These 24 T cell receptor beta chains were all obtained from the same sample, sequenced in a study of T cell repertoires in cytomegalovirus infection. The antigens these receptors bind are not known. TCRdb ran MiXCR on the reads and lists one entry per CDR3 protein. The sample contains 570,000 or so distinct CDR3 sequences, around 40% of which appear only once. Sequenced material: cultured PBMCs, taken from culture after CMV antigen stimulation. The receptor source for this set is a human donor in good health (CMV status not recorded). Some clones in this sample may be carry-over from other donors' samples.

This clonotype occurred a few times. The gene calls are TRBV3-1 and TRBJ2-6; a weak D match, TRBD1 (5 bases). The CDR3 has 15 residues. The germline V gene encodes CDR1 LGHDT and CDR2 YNNKEL (reference sequence). The germline V and J ends were trimmed by 3 bases and 4 bases, with 10 bases remaining between them. CDR3 DNA sequence: TGTGCCAGCAGCCAGTCAGGGTCCGGGGCCAACGTCCTGACTTTC. As protein: CASSQSGSGANVLTF.

This clonotype was seen repeatedly, ten times or more. V and J are TRBV7-8 and TRBJ2-3; 8 bases map to TRBD2. This CDR3 contains 16 residues. CDR1 and CDR2 (germline): SGHVS, FQNEAQ. V gave up 5 bases and J gave up 1 base; unmatched junction bases: 8. The CDR3 region has the DNA TGTGCCAGCAGCCCGGGGGGGCGGGACCGCACAGATACGCAGTATTTT. Translation gives CASSPGGRDRTDTQYF.

A word on this clonotype: A read error may produce the germline difference seen at one junction end. The chain combines TRBV6-1 with TRBJ2-4, with 16 bases that match TRBD2. The germline CDR1 and CDR2 sequences are MNHNS and SASEGT. This CDR3 has 16 residues. CDR3 DNA: TGTGCCAGCAGCGAAGGGACTAGCGGGAGGGCGAACATTCAGTACTTC. Its translation: CASSEGTSGRANIQYF.

The chain has TRBV11-2 and TRBJ1-1; D ambiguous. The germline V gene has CDR1 SGHAT and CDR2 FQNNGV. This CDR3 is built from 13 residues. V was pared by 3 bases and J by 5 bases, with 10 bases between. The CDR3 sequence: CASSFNELTEAFF. The CDR3 DNA reads as TGTGCCAGCAGCTTTAACGAACTAACTGAAGCTTTCTTT.

A note on this clonotype: One base separates it from a far larger clone, so it is likely a read error. The V call is TRBV7-2, the J call TRBJ2-3, with D perhaps given as TRBD1 or TRBD2 (6 bases each). Germline CDR1 SGHTA, CDR2 FQGNSA. V was clipped by 1 base and J by 1 base, with 9 bases between them. The CDR3 sequence is 15 residues long. This CDR3 reads CASSLVEGGTDTQYF. The CDR3 nucleotides read TGTGCCAGCAGCTTAGTGGAGGGGGGCACAGATACGCAGTATTTT. Looking up the rest from reference TRBV7-2 and TRBJ2-3 gives the full variable domain: GAGVSQSPSNKVTEKGKDVELRCDPISGHTALYWYRQSLGQGLEFLIYFQGNSAPDKSGLPSDRFSAERTGGSVSTLTIQRTQQEDSAVYLCASSLVEGGTDTQYFGPGTRLTVL.

V usage is TRBV28 and J usage is TRBJ1-2; D ambiguous. In germline, CDR1 is MDHEN, CDR2 SYDVKM. Trimming shortened V by 5 bases and J by 0 bases, and 7 bases separated the two germline ends. The CDR3 consists of 13 residues. In nucleotides, the CDR3 is TGTGCCAGCAGTACACAGACTAACTATGGCTACACCTTC. This sequence encodes CASSTQTNYGYTF.

Only a few counts were recorded for this clonotype. The V and J genes are TRBV12-3 or TRBV12-4 and TRBJ1-6; maybe TRBD1 (6 bases). CDR3 length: 13 residues. Trimming removed 2 bases from V and 11 bases from J, with 10 bases in between. The CDR3 sequence is CASSLNREPPLHF. The CDR3, as DNA: TGTGCCAGCAGTTTAAACAGGGAACCACCCCTCCACTTT.

CDR3 DNA sequence: TGTGCCAGCAGCTTAGACCTATCCCAGGGTACGCAGTATTTT. Its protein product is CASSLDLSQGTQYF. The V call is TRBV11-2, the J call TRBJ2-3; tentatively, D is TRBD1 (5 bases). V was clipped by 0 bases and J by 8 bases, with 12 bases between them. The germline CDR1 and CDR2 sequences are SGHAT and FQNNGV. The CDR3 runs 14 residues. Variable domain in full (rest from reference TRBV11-2 and TRBJ2-3): EAGVAQSPRYKIIEKRQSVAFWCNPISGHATLYWYQQILGQGPKLLIQFQNNGVVDDSQLPKDRFSAERLKGVDSTLKIQPAKLEDSAVYLCASSLDLSQGTQYFGPGTRLTVL.

This clonotype was seen a handful of times. V gene TRBV5-4 combines with J gene TRBJ1-4, with TRBD1 matching over 9 bases. V lost 4 bases and J lost 2; bases outside the gene matches: 6. The CDR3 is made up of 16 amino acids. CDR1 is SGHNT and CDR2 is YYREEE in the germline V gene (reference sequence). The CDR3 protein is CASSPGTGRTNEKLFF. The CDR3 DNA is TGTGCCAGCAGCCCCGGGACAGGGAGGACTAATGAAAAACTGTTTTTT.

This clonotype was seen a handful of times. The chain links TRBV7-9 to TRBJ1-6; 10 nucleotides match TRBD1. The V and J ends lost 3 bases and 12 bases, in that order; junction bases with no gene match: 5. Germline V lookup: CDR1 SEHNR, CDR2 FQNEAQ (reference sequence). The CDR3 extends over 14 amino acids. Written as DNA, the CDR3 is TGTGCCAGCAGCTTGGGGACAGGGGAGGGACCCCTCCACTTT. It encodes CASSLGTGEGPLHF.

This chain uses TRBV6-2 or TRBV6-3 with TRBJ1-1; possible D gene TRBD1, 6 bases. The CDR3 is 14 residues long. Trimming took off 2 bases at V and 7 bases at J, with 14 bases between the two ends. Germline V gene data show CDR1 as MNHEY and CDR2 as SVGEGT. The CDR3 region is CASSYGGGQVEAFF. For the CDR3, the DNA is TGTGCCAGCAGTTACGGTGGGGGGCAAGTTGAAGCTTTCTTT.

The chain has TRBV2 and TRBJ2-5; 10 bases are shared with TRBD2. The J segment lost 4 bases and the V segment lost 6 bases, leaving 8 bases of the junction unmatched. The length of the CDR3 is 15 residues. From germline, CDR1 is SNHLY and CDR2 FYNNEI. The CDR3 protein is CASRWQREGPETQYF. In DNA, the CDR3 is TGTGCCAGCAGGTGGCAGCGGGAGGGCCCAGAGACCCAGTACTTC.

This clonotype appeared a few times. The chain employs TRBV6-6 and TRBJ2-3; D call uncertain. The V end lost 5 bases, the J end lost 4 bases, and 10 bases lay between the germline ends. The CDR3 has 13 residues. CDR1 and CDR2 (germline): MNHNY, SVGAGI (reference sequence). DNA of the CDR3: TGTGCCAGCAGTAGAGGACCGCCAGATACGCAGTATTTT. Protein sequence: CASSRGPPDTQYF.

This clonotype was observed a handful of times. The rearrangement links TRBV7-9 to TRBJ1-4, with 7 bases aligning to TRBD1. The CDR3 spans 16 residues. V was clipped by 1 base and J by 6 bases; unmatched bases: 8. Germline V gene sequence: CDR1 SEHNR, CDR2 FQNEAQ (reference sequence). In DNA form, the CDR3 reads TGTGCCAGCAGCTTAGTTCCTGGGGGGACAGATGAAAAACTGTTTTTT. Residues: CASSLVPGGTDEKLFF.

Many counts were recorded for this clonotype. This sequence joins TRBV7-2 and TRBJ2-2, with D tentatively TRBD2 (6 bases). V was cut by 5 bases and J by 4 bases, with 8 bases left in between. CDR1 is SGHTA and CDR2 is FQGNSA in the germline V gene. The length of the CDR3 is 13 residues. The CDR3: CASSAGPTGELFF. For the CDR3, the DNA is TGTGCCAGCAGCGCGGGGCCCACCGGGGAGCTGTTTTTT. Filled out from reference TRBV7-2 and TRBJ2-2, the complete variable domain reads GAGVSQSPSNKVTEKGKDVELRCDPISGHTALYWYRQSLGQGLEFLIYFQGNSAPDKSGLPSDRFSAERTGGSVSTLTIQRTQQEDSAVYLCASSAGPTGELFFGEGSRLTVL.

The rearrangement uses TRBV2 and TRBJ1-2; no clear D. The V end lost 6 bases, the J end lost 4 bases, and 15 bases lay between the germline ends. CDR3 length: 14 amino acids. Looked up from germline, CDR1 is SNHLY and CDR2 is FYNNEI. CDR3 DNA sequence: TGTGCCAGCAGACTTCCGGAAGGCCCCTATGGCTACACCTTC. This translates into CASRLPEGPYGYTF.

DNA of the CDR3: TGTGCCAGCAGTGCCCCGGGACCCATTGAGCAGTTCTTC. It codes for CASSAPGPIEQFF. The rearrangement links TRBV25-1 to TRBJ2-1, with D perhaps assigned TRBD1 or TRBD2 (5 bases each). The CDR3 loop spans 13 amino acids. Trimming cost V 4 bases and J 9 bases, with 13 bases left between them. Germline CDR1 is MGHDK and CDR2 is SYGVNS.

V usage is TRBV6-5 and J usage is TRBJ2-7; 9 bases match TRBD1. The CDR3 has 13 amino acids. Per the germline V gene, CDR1 is MNHEY and CDR2 is SVGAGI. After removal of 7 bases from V and 3 bases from J, the junction contained 4 bases not matched to a gene. CDR3 amino acids: CASTGQGNYEQYF. The CDR3 region has the DNA TGTGCCAGCACCGGACAGGGGAACTACGAGCAGTACTTC.

The CDR3 sequence is CASSLGRGLHNEQFF. CDR3 in DNA: TGTGCCAGCAGCTTGGGGAGGGGCCTCCACAATGAGCAGTTCTTC. The J gene is TRBJ2-1, the V gene TRBV5-5; tentatively, D is TRBD2 (6 bases). Per germline, CDR1 SGHKS and CDR2 YYEKEE (reference sequence). The CDR3 spans 15 residues. Trimming shortened V by 0 bases and J by 5 bases, and 12 bases separated the two germline ends.

The gene calls are TRBV6-6 and TRBJ1-4; TRBD1 is a possible D gene (5 bases). V lost 6 bases and J lost 4, with 12 bases in between. Germline V gene lookup returns CDR1 MNHNY and CDR2 SVGAGI (reference sequence). CDR3 length equals 14 residues. The CDR3 is CASSQDRDNEKLFF. CDR3 in DNA: TGTGCCAGCAGCCAAGACAGAGATAATGAAAAACTGTTTTTT.

This clonotype was counted between two and nine times. The CDR3 is CSVSLADFYNEQFF. CDR3 in DNA: TGCAGCGTTTCCCTAGCGGATTTCTACAATGAGCAGTTCTTC. The rearrangement links TRBV29-1 to TRBJ2-1; 7 bases map to TRBD2. Trimming removed 5 bases from V and 3 bases from J; junction bases left unmatched: 7. The CDR3 runs 14 residues. Germline CDR1 is SQVTM and CDR2 is ANQGSEA.

This clonotype has a handful of counts. The chain combines TRBV7-2 with TRBJ2-7; 11 positions match TRBD1. The CDR3 loop spans 16 amino acids. The germline V gene has CDR1 SGHTA and CDR2 FQGNSA. The junction had 10 bases not matched to a gene; V was cut back by 6 bases and J by 3 bases. DNA of the CDR3: TGTGCCAGCAGACGAACCGGGACAGGGGGAATCTACGAGCAGTACTTC. Amino acid sequence: CASRRTGTGGIYEQYF.

This clonotype was recorded a few times. This chain links TRBV7-6 with TRBJ2-3; the D call may be TRBD1 or TRBD2 (6 bases each). Deletions cut 4 bases from V and 6 bases from J, with 26 bases between. The CDR3 is 18 residues long. Germline assignment: CDR1 SGHVS and CDR2 FNYEAQ. DNA for the CDR3: TGTGCCAGCAGCTCACCTCCCCCCGGGGGCCAAGGGCTGGATACGCAGTATTTT. It yields the protein CASSSPPPGGQGLDTQYF.

The CDR3 DNA follows: TGTGCCAGCACCCCGAGGGGAGGGAGGGGAACTGAAGCTTTCTTT. As protein: CASTPRGGRGTEAFF. V and J are TRBV6-6 and TRBJ1-1, with D possibly TRBD1 on 5 matching bases. CDR1 is MNHNY and CDR2 is SVGAGI in the germline V gene (reference sequence). CDR3 length equals 15 residues. V lost 7 bases, J lost 5 bases, and 20 bases lay in between.